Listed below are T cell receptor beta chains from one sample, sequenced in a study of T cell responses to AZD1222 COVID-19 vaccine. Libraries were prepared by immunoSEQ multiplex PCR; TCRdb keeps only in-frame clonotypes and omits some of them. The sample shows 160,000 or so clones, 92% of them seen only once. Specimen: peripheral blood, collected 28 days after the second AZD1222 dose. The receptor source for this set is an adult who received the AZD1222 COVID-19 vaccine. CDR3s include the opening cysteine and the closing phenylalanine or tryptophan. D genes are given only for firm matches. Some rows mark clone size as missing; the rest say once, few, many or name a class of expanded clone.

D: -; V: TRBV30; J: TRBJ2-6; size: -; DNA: TGTGCCTGGAGTTGGGACTCTGGGGCCAACGTCCTGACTTTC; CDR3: CAWSWDSGANVLTF
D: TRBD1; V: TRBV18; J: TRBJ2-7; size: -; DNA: TGTGCCAGCTCACTGACCGGGACAGGTTACACCTACGAGCAGTACTTC; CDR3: CASSLTGTGYTYEQYF
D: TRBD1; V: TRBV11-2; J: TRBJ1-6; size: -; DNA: TGTGCCAGCAGCCAAGCACATGGGACAGGCGCGAGCTCACCCCTCCACTTT; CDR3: CASSQAHGTGASSPLHF
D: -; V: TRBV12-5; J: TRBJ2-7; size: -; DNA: TGTGCTAGTGGTTTGGTGAGCACAGGCAACCACGAGCAGTACTTC; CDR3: CASGLVSTGNHEQYF
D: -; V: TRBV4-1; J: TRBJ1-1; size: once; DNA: TGCGCCAGCAAACCACACAGGGAGTCGAACACTGAAGCTTTCTTT; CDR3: CASKPHRESNTEAFF
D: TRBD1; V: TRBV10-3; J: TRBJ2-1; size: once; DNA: TGTGCCATCAGTGACCCATTAGGGGACAGAGATTATTACAATGAGCAGTTCTTC; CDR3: CAISDPLGDRDYYNEQFF
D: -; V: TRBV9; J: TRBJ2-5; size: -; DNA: TGTGCCAGCAGCGGGAACAGACTTGACCAAGAGACCCAGTACTTC; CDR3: CASSGNRLDQETQYF
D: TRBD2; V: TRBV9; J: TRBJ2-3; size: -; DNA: TGTGCCAGCAGCGTAGGGGAGCGGGGAGCTTCTAAAGATACGCAGTATTTT; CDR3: CASSVGERGASKDTQYF
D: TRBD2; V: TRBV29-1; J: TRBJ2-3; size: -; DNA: TGCAGCGTAAGAACTAGCGGGAGCACAGATACGCAGTATTTT; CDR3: CSVRTSGSTDTQYF
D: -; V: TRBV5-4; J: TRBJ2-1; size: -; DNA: TGTGCCAGCAGCTTGGTCGACAATGAGCAGTTCTTC; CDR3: CASSLVDNEQFF
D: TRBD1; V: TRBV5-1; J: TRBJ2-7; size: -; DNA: TGCGCCAGCCGCACGCAGGGGGCCCACGAGCAGTACTTC; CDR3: CASRTQGAHEQYF
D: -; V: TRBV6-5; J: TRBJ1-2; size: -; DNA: TGTGCCAGCAGTACGGATGCCTATGGCTACACCTTC; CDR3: CASSTDAYGYTF
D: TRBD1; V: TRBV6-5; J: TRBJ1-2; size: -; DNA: TGTGCCAGCAGGAGGGACAGGGTCACCTATGGCTACACCTTC; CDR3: CASRRDRVTYGYTF
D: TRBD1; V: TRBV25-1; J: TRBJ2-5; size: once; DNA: TGTGCCAGCAGTGACCTGGACAGGAGCCTACAAGAGACCCAGTACTTC; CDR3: CASSDLDRSLQETQYF
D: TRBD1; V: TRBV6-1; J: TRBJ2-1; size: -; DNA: TGTGCCAGCAGTGTTTTCAGGGGGTTCTCAAGCAATGAGCAGTTCTTC; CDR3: CASSVFRGFSSNEQFF
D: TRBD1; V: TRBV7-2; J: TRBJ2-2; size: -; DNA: TGTGCCAGCAGCTGGAGACAGGGGGGTGTCACCGGGGAGCTGTTTTTT; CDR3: CASSWRQGGVTGELFF
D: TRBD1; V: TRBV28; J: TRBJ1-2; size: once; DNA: TGTGCCAGCAGTTCAGACAGGGTGTATGGCTACACCTTC; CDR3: CASSSDRVYGYTF
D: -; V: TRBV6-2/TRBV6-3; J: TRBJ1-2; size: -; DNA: TGTGCCAGCAGTTTCACAGGGCACTATGGCTACACCTTC; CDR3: CASSFTGHYGYTF
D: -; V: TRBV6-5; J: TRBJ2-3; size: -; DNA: TGTGCCAGCAGTTACTCCGTGGTGGGGAATACGCAGTATTTT; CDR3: CASSYSVVGNTQYF
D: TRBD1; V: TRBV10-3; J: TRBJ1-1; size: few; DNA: TGTGCCATCAGGGCGGACAGGCTGAACACTGAAGCTTTCTTT; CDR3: CAIRADRLNTEAFF
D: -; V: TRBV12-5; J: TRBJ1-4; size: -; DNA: TGTGCTAGTGGTTTGAGGAGACGGGGACTTATAACCGAAAATGAAAAACTGTTTTTT; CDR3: CASGLRRRGLITENEKLFF
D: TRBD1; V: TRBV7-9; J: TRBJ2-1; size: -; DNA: TGTGCCAGCAGGGGCGACAGGGATAAGCAGTTCTTC; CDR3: CASRGDRDKQFF
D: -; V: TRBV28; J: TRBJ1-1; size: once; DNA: TGTGCCACCCGAAGAGGGGATACTGAAGCTTTCTTT; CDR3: CATRRGDTEAFF
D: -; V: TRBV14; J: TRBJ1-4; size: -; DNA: TGTGCCAGCAGCCGCTCAGGGAGGGAACTGTTTTTT; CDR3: CASSRSGRELFF
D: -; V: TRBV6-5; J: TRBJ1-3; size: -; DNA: TGTGCCAGCAGTTTAACTAATGGAAACACCATATATTTT; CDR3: CASSLTNGNTIYF
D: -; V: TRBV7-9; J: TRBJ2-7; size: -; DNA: TGTGCCAGCAGCTCACCAGGGACTCCTTACGAGCAGTACTTC; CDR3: CASSSPGTPYEQYF
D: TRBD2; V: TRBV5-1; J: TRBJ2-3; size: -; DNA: TGCGCCAGCAGCTTCGGGACTATTGGCGCAGATACGCAGTATTTT; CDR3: CASSFGTIGADTQYF
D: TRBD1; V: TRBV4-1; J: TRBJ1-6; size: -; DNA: TGCGCCAGCAGCCAAGTCAGGGGGGATAATTCACCCCTCCACTTT; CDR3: CASSQVRGDNSPLHF
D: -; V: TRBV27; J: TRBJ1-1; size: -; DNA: TGTGCCAGCAGTTTAAAGTTTGGAGCGGGCACTGAAGCTTTCTTT; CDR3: CASSLKFGAGTEAFF
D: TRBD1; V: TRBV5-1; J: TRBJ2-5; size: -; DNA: TGCGCCAGCAGCTTTTCCGGGGACAGGGGACAAGAGACCCAGTACTTC; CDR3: CASSFSGDRGQETQYF
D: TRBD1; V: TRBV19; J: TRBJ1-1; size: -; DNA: TGTGCCAGTAGTACCCCTGGACAGGGGGAATGGAACACTGAAGCTTTCTTT; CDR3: CASSTPGQGEWNTEAFF
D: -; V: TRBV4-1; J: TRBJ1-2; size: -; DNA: TGCGCCAGCAGCCAAGATAAGGGGCTAGGGCGCTATGGCTACACCTTC; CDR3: CASSQDKGLGRYGYTF
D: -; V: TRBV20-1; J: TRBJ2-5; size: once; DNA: TGCAGTGCTCCGCAAGAGACCCAGTACTTC; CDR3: CSAPQETQYF
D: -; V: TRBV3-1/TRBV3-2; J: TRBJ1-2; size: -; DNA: TGTGCCAGCAGCCCATATTTGGAGTATGGCTACACCTTC; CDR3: CASSPYLEYGYTF
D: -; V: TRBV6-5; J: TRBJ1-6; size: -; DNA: TGTGCCAGCAGTCATAACAGGGTTTCACCCCTCCACTTT; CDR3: CASSHNRVSPLHF
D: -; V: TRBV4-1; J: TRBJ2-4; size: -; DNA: TGCGCCAGCAGCCAAATAGGGCAGGGAGGAAACATTCAGTACTTC; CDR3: CASSQIGQGGNIQYF
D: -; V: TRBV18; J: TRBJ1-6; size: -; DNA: TGTGCCAGCTCACTCCACACTTTGAGCTCCTATAATTCACCCCTCCACTTT; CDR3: CASSLHTLSSYNSPLHF
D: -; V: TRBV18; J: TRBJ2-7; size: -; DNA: TGTGCCAGCTCACCATTGGGGCACGAGCAGTACTTC; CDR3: CASSPLGHEQYF
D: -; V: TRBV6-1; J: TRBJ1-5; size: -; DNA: TGTGCCAGCAGTGAAGCGCGGGCTCAAAGCAATCAGCCCCAGCATTTT; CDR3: CASSEARAQSNQPQHF